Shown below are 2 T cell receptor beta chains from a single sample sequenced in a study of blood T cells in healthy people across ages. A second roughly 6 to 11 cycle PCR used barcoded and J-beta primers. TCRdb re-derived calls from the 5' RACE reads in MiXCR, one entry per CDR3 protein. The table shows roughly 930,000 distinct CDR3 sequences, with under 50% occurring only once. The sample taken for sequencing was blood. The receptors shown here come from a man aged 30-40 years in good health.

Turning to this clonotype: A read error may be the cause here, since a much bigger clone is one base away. The CDR3 sequence: CASSLGTSREGTQYF. The DNA of the CDR3 is TGTGCCAGCAGCCTCGGGACTAGTCGAGAAGGGACCCAGTACTTC. V and J are TRBV7-2 and TRBJ2-5, with 8 bases that match TRBD2. CDR3 length equals 15 residues. Trimming cost V 5 bases and J 7 bases; bases outside gene matches: 12. Germline loops: CDR1 SGHTA, CDR2 FQGNSA.

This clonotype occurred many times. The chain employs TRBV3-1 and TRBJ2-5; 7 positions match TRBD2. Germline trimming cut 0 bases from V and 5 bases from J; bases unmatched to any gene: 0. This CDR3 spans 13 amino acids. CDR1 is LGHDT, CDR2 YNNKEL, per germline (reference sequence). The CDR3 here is CASSQEGGETQYF. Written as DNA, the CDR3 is TGTGCCAGCAGCCAAGAGGGGGGGGAGACCCAGTACTTC.